This passage covers 29 T cell receptor beta chains from one sample sequenced in a study of blood T cell repertoires in COVID-19. Only in-frame clones appear in the TCRdb table, and some are missing; sequencing was by immunoSEQ multiplex PCR. The sample records 150,000 to 200,000 clones, roughly 93% being singletons. Sequenced sample: peripheral blood. These receptor sequences come from a man younger than 30 with acute or convalescent COVID-19.

The V gene is TRBV6-1, the J gene TRBJ1-2; 7 bases align to TRBD1. Germline V CDR1 and CDR2: MNHNS, SASEGT. CDR3 length: 15 amino acids. V trimming: 0 bases; J trimming: 7 bases; junction bases outside the gene matches: 8. The chain's CDR3 is CASSEALRGRGGYTF. Here the CDR3 DNA reads TGTGCCAGCAGTGAAGCCTTGAGGGGGCGGGGTGGCTACACCTTC.

This chain links TRBV29-1 with TRBJ2-7; unclear D gene. Looked up from germline, CDR1 is SQVTM and CDR2 is ANQGSEA. V shed 4 bases and J shed 2 bases, with 6 bases lying between them. This CDR3 comprises 11 residues. The CDR3 protein is CSVGTAYEQYF. As DNA, the CDR3 is TGCAGCGTTGGTACTGCCTACGAGCAGTACTTC.

The chain uses TRBV5-1 and TRBJ2-7, with 9 bases fitting TRBD1. The CDR3 covers 14 residues. In germline, CDR1 is SGHRS, CDR2 YFSETQ. Trimming at V came to 3 bases and at J to 0 bases, leaving 1 base not matched to a gene. The CDR3 reads CASSSQGASYEQYF. The CDR3 nucleotides read TGCGCCAGCAGCTCACAGGGGGCCTCCTACGAGCAGTACTTC.

This clone occurred a few times. This chain joins TRBV2 and TRBJ2-7, with D maybe TRBD2 (6 bases). The ends were cut back, 7 bases at V and 5 bases at J, with 18 bases in the middle. The CDR3 runs to 14 residues. CDR1 is SNHLY, CDR2 FYNNEI, per germline. In DNA form, the CDR3 reads TGTGCCAGCACCGAAGAGGAAACGGGGGACGAGCAGTACTTC. It codes for CASTEEETGDEQYF.

This clone came up once. This sequence joins TRBV5-1 and TRBJ2-7; 8 bases line up with TRBD1. Losses at the gene ends were 4 bases for V and 6 bases for J; bases not matched to a gene: 6. Germline lookup yields CDR1 SGHRS and CDR2 YFSETQ. This CDR3 region has 13 residues. CDR3 sequence reads: CASSPGQAPEQYF. CDR3 DNA sequence: TGCGCCAGCAGCCCGGGACAGGCACCCGAGCAGTACTTC. The variable domain in full, with the rest retrieved from reference TRBV5-1 and TRBJ2-7, is KAGVTQTPRYLIKTRGQQVTLSCSPISGHRSVSWYQQTPGQGLQFLFEYFSETQRNKGNFPGRFSGRQFSNSRSEMNVSTLELGDSALYLCASSPGQAPEQYFGPGTRLTVT.

J is TRBJ2-1 and V is TRBV7-9; the D is unclear. From germline, CDR1 is SEHNR and CDR2 FQNEAQ (reference sequence). V was shortened by 2 bases and J by 6 bases, with 8 bases between the two germline ends. The CDR3 sequence is 13 residues long. DNA of the CDR3: TGTGCCAGCAGCTTACTGTCGGTCAATGAGCAGTTCTTC. Its translation: CASSLLSVNEQFF.

This chain joins TRBV27 and TRBJ2-7; 8 bases are a match to TRBD2. This CDR3 contains 13 residues. Germline CDR1 reads MNHEY; CDR2 reads SMNVEV (reference sequence). V lost 3 bases, J lost 11 bases, and 9 bases stayed unmatched. The CDR3 DNA reads as TGTGCCAGCAGTTTTGCGCTAGCGGGTATTGAGTACTTC. The encoded protein is CASSFALAGIEYF.

The genes are TRBV27 and TRBJ2-1; D is unclear. Trimming shortened V by 7 bases and J by 0 bases, and 16 bases separated the two germline ends. From germline, CDR1 is MNHEY and CDR2 SMNVEV (reference sequence). The CDR3 loop spans 16 amino acids. The CDR3 DNA sequence: TGTGCCAGCACCGCGGATCCCTCGGGCTCCTACAATGAGCAGTTCTTC. This translates into CASTADPSGSYNEQFF.

This chain uses TRBV24-1 with TRBJ1-2, with D possibly being TRBD1 (5 bases). V lost 4 bases and J lost 8, with 7 bases in between. Germline V gene sequence: CDR1 KGHDR, CDR2 SFDVKD. The CDR3 has 11 amino acids. In nucleotides, the CDR3 is TGTGCCACCAGTGAGGGGGGGGGCTACACCTTC. This codes for CATSEGGGYTF.

V usage is TRBV9 and J usage is TRBJ1-2, with a weak D call TRBD1 (6 bases). V was shortened by 3 bases and J by 6 bases, with 12 bases between the two germline ends. Germline CDR1 reads SGDLS; CDR2 reads YYNGEE. CDR3 length: 13 amino acids. This CDR3 is CASSAIQGDGYTF. CDR3 coding DNA: TGTGCCAGCAGCGCCATACAGGGCGATGGCTACACCTTC. Using reference TRBV9 and TRBJ1-2 for the parts outside the CDR3, the full variable domain is DSGVTQTPKHLITATGQRVTLRCSPRSGDLSVYWYQQSLDQGLQFLIQYYNGEERAKGNILERFSAQQFPDLHSELNLSSLELGDSALYFCASSAIQGDGYTFGSGTRLTVV.

V is TRBV5-1 and J is TRBJ1-2; perhaps TRBD1 as D (5 bases). The germline V gene has CDR1 SGHRS and CDR2 YFSETQ. This CDR3 region has 14 residues. Trimming removed 0 bases from V and 3 bases from J, with 9 bases in between. The CDR3 here is CASSLDQGYYGYTF. The CDR3 DNA sequence: TGCGCCAGCAGCTTGGATCAGGGTTACTATGGCTACACCTTC.

The chain combines TRBV5-1 with TRBJ1-1; a weak D match, TRBD1 (5 bases). This CDR3 is 14 amino acids long. The V gene's germline CDR1 is SGHRS and CDR2 YFSETQ. Between the trimmed V and J ends, which lost 0 bases and 4 bases, there was a span of 10 bases. CDR3 amino acids: CASSLDAGLTEAFF. CDR3 bases: TGCGCCAGCAGCTTGGATGCGGGACTCACTGAAGCTTTCTTT.

In nucleotides, the CDR3 is TGTGCCAGCAGCTTAGTAAAGGGGGCGAGTGGAAACACCATATATTTT. It is translated as CASSLVKGASGNTIYF. V is TRBV7-9 and J is TRBJ1-3; 7 positions match TRBD1. Per germline, CDR1 SEHNR and CDR2 FQNEAQ (reference sequence). V shed 1 base, J shed 3 bases, and the junction held 6 bases outside the gene matches. The CDR3 loop spans 16 amino acids.

This clone was seen only once. The chain carries TRBV19 and TRBJ2-5; TRBD1 is a possible D gene (5 bases). The germline V gene has CDR1 LNHDA and CDR2 SQIVND (reference sequence). V lost 6 bases and J lost 0, with 11 bases in between. The CDR3 runs to 14 residues. The CDR3 sequence: CASRPWGNQETQYF. The CDR3 coding sequence is TGTGCCAGTAGACCATGGGGCAACCAAGAGACCCAGTACTTC.

The chain has TRBV11-3 and TRBJ1-1, with D tentatively TRBD1 (6 bases). Trimming left V 0 bases short and J 8 bases short, with 7 bases between. Germline V lookup: CDR1 SGHNT, CDR2 YENEEA. The CDR3 is made up of 12 amino acids. CDR3 nucleotides: TGTGCCAGCAGCTTAGACAGGGGAGAAGCTTTCTTT. Translating gives CASSLDRGEAFF. Based on the CDR3 plus reference TRBV11-3 and TRBJ1-1, the full variable domain is EAGVVQSPRYKIIEKKQPVAFWCNPISGHNTLYWYLQNLGQGPELLIRYENEEAVDDSQLPKDRFSAERLKGVDSTLKIQPAELGDSAVYLCASSLDRGEAFFGQGTRLTVV.

The CDR3 nucleotides are TGTGCCAGCAGCCGGCTCAAGACAGGGGGAGGTTTGAATGAGCAGTTCTTC. Its protein is CASSRLKTGGGLNEQFF. The chain uses TRBV3-1 (or the pseudogene TRBV3-2) and TRBJ2-1, with 9 positions matching TRBD1. This CDR3 contains 17 residues. Trimming removed 4 bases from V and 7 bases from J; junction bases left unmatched: 14. Germline CDR1 is LGHDT and CDR2 is YNNKEL (reference sequence).

This clone has just a few counts. The CDR3 coding sequence is TGTGCCAGCACCGAAAGGGGGCAAGAGACCCAGTACTTC. Protein: CASTERGQETQYF. This chain links TRBV5-4 with TRBJ2-5, with D possibly TRBD1 on 6 matching bases. Germline V lookup: CDR1 SGHNT, CDR2 YYREEE (reference sequence). The CDR3 is 13 amino acids. Trimming shortened V by 6 bases and J by 2 bases, and 11 bases separated the two germline ends.

The chain combines TRBV29-1 with TRBJ1-2; a weak D match, TRBD1 (6 bases). Looked up from germline, CDR1 is SQVTM and CDR2 is ANQGSEA. The CDR3 is 11 amino acids. Deletions cut 6 bases from V and 9 bases from J, with 14 bases between. The CDR3: CSVSRGNSYTF. CDR3 sequence (DNA): TGCAGCGTCAGCAGGGGTAATAGCTACACCTTC.

CDR3 bases: TGTGCCAGCAGCCTACGGACAGGGGGTGGAGATACGCAGTATTTT. Amino acid sequence: CASSLRTGGGDTQYF. The V gene is TRBV14, the J gene TRBJ2-3, with 10 bases identical to TRBD1. Germline CDR1 and CDR2: SGHDN and FVKESK. With V trimmed by 4 bases and J by 5 bases, 6 bases remained unmatched. The CDR3 is made up of 15 amino acids.

The chain links TRBV28 to TRBJ2-5; a possible D gene is TRBD1 (6 bases). V shed 6 bases and J shed 6 bases, with 11 bases lying between them. The CDR3 spans 12 residues. From germline, CDR1 is MDHEN and CDR2 SYDVKM. CDR3 DNA sequence: TGTGCCAGCAGCCACCAGGGGAAGACCCAGTACTTC. This encodes CASSHQGKTQYF. The variable domain in full, completed from reference TRBV28 and TRBJ2-5, reads DVKVTQSSRYLVKRTGEKVFLECVQDMDHENMFWYRQDPGLGLRLIYFSYDVKMKEKGDIPEGYSVSREKKERFSLILESASTNQTSMYLCASSHQGKTQYFGPGTRLLVL.

This sequence joins TRBV3-1 (or the pseudogene TRBV3-2) and TRBJ1-1, with D tentatively TRBD1 (5 bases). Germline V gene data show CDR1 as LGHDT and CDR2 as YNNKEL (reference sequence). The V end lost 3 bases, the J end lost 7 bases, and 15 bases lay between the germline ends. There are 14 residues in the CDR3. In DNA form, the CDR3 reads TGTGCCAGCAGCCACCAGGGCAGGGTGGATGAAGCTTTCTTT. It is translated as CASSHQGRVDEAFF.

This chain links TRBV27 with TRBJ2-7; TRBD2 agrees at 7 bases. The junction had 7 bases not matched to a gene; V was cut back by 5 bases and J by 3 bases. The CDR3 is 14 amino acids. Germline CDR1 reads MNHEY; CDR2 reads SMNVEV (reference sequence). This chain's CDR3 is CASSPAGTNYEQYF. The CDR3 DNA reads as TGTGCCAGCAGTCCAGCCGGGACTAACTACGAGCAGTACTTC.

The chain combines TRBV5-5 with TRBJ2-2, with D tentatively TRBD1 (6 bases). Trimming stripped 0 bases from V and 0 bases from J, with 9 bases between. The CDR3 totals 16 residues. Per germline, CDR1 SGHKS and CDR2 YYEKEE (reference sequence). Here the CDR3 reads CASSLAGTPNTGELFF. As DNA, the CDR3 is TGTGCCAGCAGCTTGGCCGGGACACCGAACACCGGGGAGCTGTTTTTT.

The chain carries TRBV7-9 and TRBJ1-3; no clear D. Germline values: CDR1 SEHNR, CDR2 FQNEAQ (reference sequence). This CDR3 region has 13 residues. The V end lost 4 bases, the J end lost 0 bases, and 4 bases lay between the germline ends. CDR3 loop: CASSSRSGNTIYF. The CDR3 DNA reads as TGTGCCAGCAGCTCCCGCTCTGGAAACACCATATATTTT.

The J gene is TRBJ2-7, the V gene TRBV9; 8 bases are a match to TRBD1. The CDR3 runs to 15 residues. The V gene end was trimmed by 2 bases and the J gene end by 0 bases; junction bases not matched to a gene: 4. Per germline, CDR1 SGDLS and CDR2 YYNGEE. The CDR3 coding sequence is TGTGCCAGCAGCGTCGAGGGACAGGTCTCCTACGAGCAGTACTTC. As protein: CASSVEGQVSYEQYF.

This sequence joins TRBV6-5 and TRBJ1-6, with a tentative D call TRBD1 (6 bases). The germline V gene encodes CDR1 MNHEY and CDR2 SVGAGI. This CDR3 region has 14 residues. V lost 6 bases and J 8 bases, leaving 14 bases between the germline ends. The CDR3 DNA sequence: TGTGCCAGCAGAACACAGGGTTTTCATTCACCCCTCCACTTT. It encodes CASRTQGFHSPLHF.

The genes are TRBV6-1 and TRBJ1-4; tentatively, D is TRBD1 (6 bases). Trimming removed 3 bases from V and 7 bases from J, with 12 bases in between. CDR1 is MNHNS, CDR2 SASEGT, per germline. This CDR3 has 14 amino acids. The CDR3 loop is CASSDGRGGEKLFF. The CDR3 DNA follows: TGTGCCAGCAGTGACGGCAGGGGTGGTGAAAAACTGTTTTTT.

The CDR3 is CASSEAGTGAGNTIYF. DNA for the CDR3: TGTGCCAGCAGTGAAGCCGGGACAGGGGCTGGAAACACCATATATTTT. The V and J genes are TRBV6-1 and TRBJ1-3, with 10 bases lining up with TRBD1. The V and J ends lost 0 bases and 2 bases, in that order; junction bases with no gene match: 1. CDR1 and CDR2 from the germline V gene are MNHNS and SASEGT. CDR3 size: 16 residues.

The chain joins TRBV10-3 to TRBJ2-1, with 7 positions matching TRBD2. The CDR3 has 11 amino acids. CDR1 is ENHRY and CDR2 is SYGVKD in the germline V gene. The V gene end was trimmed by 8 bases and the J gene end by 6 bases; junction bases not matched to a gene: 1. CDR3 sequence: CAIGGGNEQFF. CDR3 coding DNA: TGTGCCATCGGGGGGGGCAATGAGCAGTTCTTC.